The rows below give T cell receptor beta chains drawn from one sample of a study of patients and donors after allogeneic stem cell transplantation. MiXCR, applied by TCRdb to the RT-PCR reads, yields one record per CDR3 protein. This table holds about 210,000 distinct CDR3 sequences, around 40% found once. The source material was blood, either unsorted or a sorted T cell fraction (not recorded which). The receptor set was obtained from a human donor who was either an allogeneic HSCT recipient or a stem cell or donor lymphocyte infusion donor (not recorded which). It is not recorded whose cells these are; they may come from a transplant donor. Each CDR3 is given with its conserved first and last residue. Size values are once, few and many counts, or a class for expanded clones, and some rows have none.

size | V | CDR3
. | TRBV6-1 | CASSEGGYEQYF
few | TRBV12-3/TRBV12-4 | CASSLPSHQAKLFF
. | TRBV7-9 | CASSHATNEKLFF
. | TRBV11-2 | CASSVDDGVEAFF
. | TRBV27 | CASGVVGEQYF
few | TRBV12-3/TRBV12-4 | CASSRGLQGNDGYTF
. | TRBV12-3/TRBV12-4 | CASSLETGHTGELFF
. | TRBV3-1 | CASSLKGVRDEQYF
. | TRBV2 | CASSVYSADEQYF
. | TRBV30 | CAWRNYGYTF
many | TRBV12-3/TRBV12-4 | CASSPGQGYGYTF
few | TRBV6-2/TRBV6-3 | CASSSVLRQETQYF
. | TRBV10-3 | CAISVDRGATNEKLFF
. | TRBV9 | CASSDARQGAGYGYTF
. | TRBV18 | CASSPPGQDTQYF
. | TRBV5-1 | CASSFRGAAGLTNNEQFF
few | TRBV4-1 | CASSQKQATNEKLFF
. | TRBV20-1 | CSARDRAVYEQYF
few | TRBV18 | CASSPSTGSGNTIYF
. | TRBV21-1 | CAIPPLPGQGKDEQYF
. | TRBV5-1 | CASSLEVGLRNGYTF
. | TRBV28 | CASSLSYSPLHF
few | TRBV12-3/TRBV12-4 | CASSKTGARGNTIYF
. | TRBV10-3 | CAISPGTGNQPQHF
. | TRBV7-2 | CASSLGGRWYEQYF
. | TRBV11-2 | CASSFRDRGQSEAFF
few | TRBV11-2 | CASSRKTSGGTYEQYF
. | TRBV5-1 | CASSTTGTRGETQYF
. | TRBV6-6 | CASRGPPMNTEAFF
. | TRBV7-8 | CASSFEIANTGELFF
. | TRBV7-9 | CASSLAGPEKLFF
. | TRBV20-1 | CSARRAPSVNTEAFF
. | TRBV7-9 | CASSFATLTYGYTF
few | TRBV5-1 | CASSLAPDLNTEAFF
once | TRBV20-1 | CSAPYRLRTPIEQFF
. | TRBV13 | CASSLWSQLHPSSYNEQFF
. | TRBV20-1 | CSAKQGNQPQHF
few | TRBV5-1 | CASSLGGREVNGYTF
. | TRBV18 | CASSSTAIYGYTF
. | TRBV11-2 | CASSPQPSNQPQHF
few | TRBV5-1 | CASSPGGDRHLGTEAFF
. | TRBV10-3 | CAISELGASYEQYF
. | TRBV20-1 | CSARDTGTPGNTIYF